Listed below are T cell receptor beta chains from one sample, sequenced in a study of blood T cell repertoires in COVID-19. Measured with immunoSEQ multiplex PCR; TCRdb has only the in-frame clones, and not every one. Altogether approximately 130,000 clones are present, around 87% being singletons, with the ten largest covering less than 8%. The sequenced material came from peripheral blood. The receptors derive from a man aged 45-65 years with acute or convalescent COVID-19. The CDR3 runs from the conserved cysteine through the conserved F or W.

CASSLGSWGGGYQETQYF	TRBJ2-5	TRBV7-2
CASSIGDRARGYTF	TRBJ1-2	TRBV19
CASSLRGSSEQYF	TRBJ2-7	TRBV7-7
CASSPGITGRGYTF	TRBJ1-2	TRBV27
CASSGQGEETQYF	TRBJ2-5	TRBV10-2
CASSERPQPQHF	TRBJ1-5	TRBV2
CATSTGQFDYGYTF	TRBJ1-2	TRBV15
CASSLGLAGDNEQFF	TRBJ2-1	TRBV11-2
CASPGTAPGGF	TRBJ1-3	TRBV10-1
CAWADTMNTEAFF	TRBJ1-1	TRBV30
CASRLLVSASGFYEQYF	TRBJ2-7	TRBV4-1
CASRPRQGLTDTQYF	TRBJ2-3	TRBV7-2
CASRTGGRETQYF	TRBJ2-5	TRBV19
CASSQEAQGARQGYTF	TRBJ1-2	TRBV3-1/TRBV3-2
CASSSTWDSPSNEQYF	TRBJ2-7	TRBV7-8
CASSTQRRGPRYEPQHF	TRBJ1-5	TRBV19
CASSPPTFGYGYTF	TRBJ1-2	TRBV18
CASSPHGNTEAFF	TRBJ1-1	TRBV19
CASSPKAGGGHEQYF	TRBJ2-7	TRBV7-8
CASRPGHSYGYTF	TRBJ1-2	TRBV27
CSASRQGSQETQYF	TRBJ2-5	TRBV20-1
CASSTTGLAGWGEQYF	TRBJ2-7	TRBV7-9
CASSLTVYGYTF	TRBJ1-2	TRBV5-8
CASSPHNTGELFF	TRBJ2-2	TRBV4-1
CATTGAYEQYF	TRBJ2-7	TRBV6-6
CASGPSDRVDQPQHF	TRBJ1-5	TRBV12-5
CASSLEGAAYEQYF	TRBJ2-7	TRBV7-2
CASSQRAVSRAWIYEQYF	TRBJ2-7	TRBV23-1
CASSLTYADTQYF	TRBJ2-3	TRBV5-1
CASSVDRRTPGELFF	TRBJ2-2	TRBV7-2
CASSLADRGPSSYEQYF	TRBJ2-7	TRBV7-9
CASTGQTYNSPLHF	TRBJ1-6	TRBV19
CATRPGTALTREGWNEQFF	TRBJ2-1	TRBV15
CASSLARGWADTQYF	TRBJ2-3	TRBV7-6
CATSDPLRTGAYQETQYF	TRBJ2-5	TRBV24-1